This T cell receptor (beta chain) was sequenced during a study of T cell clonotyping in hematopoietic cell transplantation. Points from the study as a whole: Higher Inverse Simpson Index values in graft donor and pretransplant recipient predicted broader posttransplant TCR diversity. CD4 and CD8 repertoire contributions could not be separated without sorting. Recipient TCR diversity dropped after transplant; expanded clonotypes rose from day 30 to 180. At the given depth, recipient repertoires were over 95% de novo clonotypes.

The CDR3 consists of 15 residues. V lost 0 bases, J lost 3 bases, and 3 bases stayed unmatched. Germline V lookup: CDR1 SGHRS, CDR2 YFSETQ. In the case of this clone: The antigen remains unidentified.

Produced via immunoSEQ multiplex PCR; TCRdb's table is partial and in-frame only. This table holds around 15,000 clones, around 97% found once. The chain employs TRBV5-1 and TRBJ2-7; 10 bases fit TRBD2. The origin of this receptor is a female patient aged 45-65 years who had an allogeneic stem cell transplant from an unrelated donor, so T cells may come from the graft donor. Some clones in this sample may be carry-over from other donors' samples. Sequencing used peripheral blood mononuclear cells, obtained 30 days after allogeneic stem cell transplant. CDR3 amino acids: CASSLGTSGDYEQYF. The CDR3 nucleotides are TGCGCCAGCAGCTTGGGGACTAGCGGTGACTACGAGCAGTACTTC. Full variable domain (outside the CDR3, taken from reference TRBV5-1 and TRBJ2-7): KAGVTQTPRYLIKTRGQQVTLSCSPISGHRSVSWYQQTPGQGLQFLFEYFSETQRNKGNFPGRFSGRQFSNSRSEMNVSTLELGDSALYLCASSLGTSGDYEQYFGPGTRLTVT.